This entry describes one T cell receptor (beta chain). Its antigen remains unknown. Use of 60 Vbeta and 13 Jbeta primers characterized the PCR. The data were produced by immunoSEQ multiplex PCR, yet TCRdb's version contains in-frame clones alone and is incomplete. The sample has about 130,000 clones; the top ten hold approximately 1.6%. The data are from a study of cytomegalovirus exposure and HLA in healthy donors. About the research overall: HLA-typed donors were the source of 82 million or so unique TCRs, which an early data release held. Whole-study results and caveats: A reported reduction in N-insertions relative to the roughly 710-donor mean was seen in an Asian-associated ancestry cluster in a later analysis.

Germline V gene data show CDR1 as ENHRY and CDR2 as SYGVKD. The J segment lost 0 bases and the V segment lost 6 bases, leaving 4 bases of the junction unmatched. The CDR3 spans 15 residues. J is TRBJ1-3 and V is TRBV10-3, with TRBD1 identical over 8 bases. The material sequenced was PBMCs. This clonotype was obtained from a man in his late teens or twenties in good health and CMV-seronegative. The CDR3 DNA reads TGTGCCATCAGGACCGACAGGGGCTCTGGAAACACCATATATTTT. Translation gives CAIRTDRGSGNTIYF.